The next 22 T cell receptor beta chains were all read from a single sample in a study of CD4+ T cells in melanoma. Sequencing was performed with immunoSEQ multiplex PCR; in TCRdb, only in-frame clones are kept and a portion is missing. The sample lists about 4,900 clones; around three fifths were seen once. The sample taken for sequencing was cells from a culture (not recorded whether cultured in vitro). The receptors originated from a human donor with melanoma.

The chain joins TRBV28 to TRBJ1-1; 8 nucleotides agree with TRBD1. J lost 5 bases, V lost 5 bases, and 7 bases had no gene match. The CDR3 extends over 14 amino acids. Per the germline V gene, CDR1 is MDHEN and CDR2 is SYDVKM. CDR3 DNA sequence: TGTGCCAGCAGTGACACAGGGGGGGGGACTGAAGCTTTCTTT. Translation: CASSDTGGGTEAFF.

The gene calls are TRBV19 and TRBJ2-4; D could derive from TRBD1 or TRBD2 (5 bases each). CDR1 and CDR2 (germline): LNHDA, SQIVND (reference sequence). V lost 5 bases to trimming and J lost 7 bases, with 9 bases between them. CDR3 length equals 12 residues. CDR3 nucleotide sequence: TGTGCCAGTAGTTCCCGGGACAACATTCAGTACTTC. Its translation is CASSSRDNIQYF.

This rearrangement joins TRBV20-1 to TRBJ2-2, with D uncertain. Germline-derived CDR1 and CDR2 are DFQATT and SNEGSKA (reference sequence). Trimming took off 3 bases at V and 6 bases at J, with 5 bases between the two ends. CDR3 length: 11 amino acids. DNA of the CDR3: TGCAGTGCTAGTGTCCCCGGGGAGCTGTTTTTT. Amino acids: CSASVPGELFF.

The rearrangement links TRBV28 to TRBJ1-3, with D unclear. CDR1 and CDR2 from the germline V gene are MDHEN and SYDVKM. The CDR3 has 15 amino acids. V lost 10 bases to trimming and J lost 0 bases, with 16 bases between them. The CDR3 coding sequence is TGTGCCATAGCACCTACCGCCATCTCTGGAAACACCATATATTTT. This translates into CAIAPTAISGNTIYF.

The chain has TRBV7-2 and TRBJ2-2, with 7 positions matching TRBD1. Germline values: CDR1 SGHTA, CDR2 FQGNSA. This CDR3 has 15 residues. Trimming removed 2 bases from V and 4 bases from J; junction bases left unmatched: 4. This chain's CDR3 is CASSLSDRVTGELFF. The CDR3 DNA follows: TGTGCCAGCAGCTTAAGCGACAGGGTCACCGGGGAGCTGTTTTTT.

The chain carries TRBV5-8 and TRBJ2-1; D perhaps matches TRBD2 (6 bases). This CDR3 is built from 16 residues. Germline V gene data show CDR1 as SGHTS and CDR2 as YDEGEE. Between the trimmed V and J ends, which lost 1 base and 0 bases, there was a span of 11 bases. Written as DNA, the CDR3 is TGTGCCAGCAGCTTGTGGGCGGGGCCCTCCTACAATGAGCAGTTCTTC. It encodes CASSLWAGPSYNEQFF.

This clone was counted between two and nine times. The CDR3 bases are TGTGCCAGCAGCCAAGGCGCAGGGGAGGTCAGCAATCAGCCCCAGCATTTT. As protein: CASSQGAGEVSNQPQHF. V gene TRBV3-1 (or the pseudogene TRBV3-2) combines with J gene TRBJ1-5; tentatively, D is TRBD1 (6 bases). The CDR3 consists of 17 residues. CDR1 LGHDT and CDR2 YNNKEL come from the germline V gene (reference sequence). V lost 1 base, J lost 1 base, and 14 bases lay in between.

The chain has TRBV21-1 and TRBJ1-2; the table gives TRBD1 as D, unverified against the DNA. TRBV21-1 is a pseudogene. The length of the CDR3 is 23 residues. In DNA, the CDR3 is TGTGCCAGCAGCAAAAACGGGAGCTGGCCTAGCGGACAGGGGTCAAAGTGGGACTATGGCTACACCTTC. Encoded protein: CASSKNGSWPSGQGSKWDYGYTF.

The CDR3 here is CASSQSQGVTFEKLFF. DNA of the CDR3: TGCGCCAGCAGCCAATCACAGGGAGTCACTTTCGAAAAACTGTTTTTT. The rearrangement uses TRBV4-1 and TRBJ1-4; tentative D call: TRBD1 (6 bases). Germline V lookup: CDR1 MGHRA, CDR2 YSYEKL. V lost 2 bases and J 8 bases, leaving 18 bases between the germline ends. The CDR3 length is 16 residues.

This clone was seen more than once but under ten times. The chain has TRBV10-2 and TRBJ2-5; possible D gene TRBD2, 5 bases. The CDR3 has 11 amino acids. Germline V lookup: CDR1 WSHSY, CDR2 SAAADI. Trimming shortened V by 4 bases and J by 5 bases, and 5 bases separated the two germline ends. The CDR3 region has the DNA TGCGCCAGCAGTGCGGGGGAGACCCAGTACTTC. It translates to CASSAGETQYF.

V is TRBV7-6 and J is TRBJ1-1, with D tentatively TRBD1 (5 bases). V lost 8 bases to trimming and J lost 0 bases, with 10 bases between them. The CDR3 totals 13 residues. CDR1 and CDR2 from the germline V gene are SGHVS and FNYEAQ. CDR3 bases: TGTGCCAGCCTTGGGGGGATGAACACTGAAGCTTTCTTT. This sequence encodes CASLGGMNTEAFF.

The rearrangement uses TRBV6-5 and TRBJ2-6, with D perhaps matching TRBD2 (7 bases). V dropped 10 bases and J dropped 4 bases, with 17 bases sitting between them. This CDR3 is built from 15 residues. The germline V gene has CDR1 MNHEY and CDR2 SVGAGI. CDR3 sequence (DNA): TGTGCCACCGAACGCGGGGGCGACGGGGCCAACGTCCTGACTTTC. Translation gives CATERGGDGANVLTF.

This clone is labeled as medium-sized. The chain recombines TRBV2 with TRBJ2-7; TRBD1 matches 10 bases. CDR3 length: 15 amino acids. J gave up 4 bases and V 5 bases, and 8 bases lay outside the gene matches. The germline CDR1 and CDR2 sequences are SNHLY and FYNNEI. In DNA, the CDR3 is TGTGCCAGCAGTCCATCCGGACAGGGGGATTACGAGCAGTACTTC. It translates to CASSPSGQGDYEQYF. The full variable domain, its missing parts supplied by reference TRBV2 and TRBJ2-7, is EPEVTQTPSHQVTQMGQEVILRCVPISNHLYFYWYRQILGQKVEFLVSFYNNEISEKSEIFDDQFSVERPDGSNFTLKIRSTKLEDSAMYFCASSPSGQGDYEQYFGPGTRLTVT.

This sequence joins TRBV10-3 and TRBJ2-3; D possibly corresponds to TRBD1 (6 bases). The CDR3 extends over 15 amino acids. Trimming left V 9 bases short and J 0 bases short, with 16 bases between. Germline V gives CDR1 ENHRY, CDR2 SYGVKD. For the CDR3, the DNA is TGTGCCATAAACCGTGAGGGGGAAAGCACAGATACGCAGTATTTT. As protein: CAINREGESTDTQYF.

The CDR3 nucleotides read TGTGCCACCAGCAGAGCCAGGGGTCCCTACGAGCAGTACTTC. It encodes CATSRARGPYEQYF. This chain joins TRBV15 and TRBJ2-7; tentative D call: TRBD1 (6 bases). This CDR3 contains 14 residues. Deletions cut 1 base from V and 2 bases from J, with 9 bases between. CDR1 and CDR2 from the germline V gene are LNHNV and YYDKDF (reference sequence).

Only one count was recorded for this clone. V is TRBV19 and J is TRBJ2-5; 11 bases are a match to TRBD2. The ends lost 6 bases at V and 5 bases at J; junction bases unmatched: 2. CDR1 is LNHDA and CDR2 is SQIVND in the germline V gene (reference sequence). CDR3 length equals 13 residues. Written as DNA, the CDR3 is TGTGCCAGTAGGCTAGCGGGGGGTGAGACCCAGTACTTC. Translated: CASRLAGGETQYF.

The CDR3 loop reads CSASYRMNSPLHF. CDR3 in DNA: TGCAGTGCTAGTTACCGGATGAATTCACCCCTCCACTTT. The chain carries TRBV20-1 and TRBJ1-6; D is unclear. Germline CDR1 and CDR2: DFQATT and SNEGSKA (reference sequence). V was clipped by 3 bases and J by 7 bases, with 10 bases between them. This CDR3 contains 13 residues.

The chain carries TRBV11-2 and TRBJ2-7, with 8 bases aligning to TRBD2. Germline CDR1 reads SGHAT; CDR2 reads FQNNGV. CDR3 size: 14 residues. Trimming removed 5 bases from V and 5 bases from J; junction bases left unmatched: 8. The CDR3 region is CASSRPGGQHEQYF. CDR3 in DNA: TGTGCCAGCAGCCGCCCGGGGGGGCAACACGAGCAGTACTTC. Full variable domain (remainder filled in from reference TRBV11-2 and TRBJ2-7): EAGVAQSPRYKIIEKRQSVAFWCNPISGHATLYWYQQILGQGPKLLIQFQNNGVVDDSQLPKDRFSAERLKGVDSTLKIQPAKLEDSAVYLCASSRPGGQHEQYFGPGTRLTVT.

V and J are TRBV28 and TRBJ1-2; D ambiguous. CDR1 and CDR2 (germline): MDHEN, SYDVKM. Between the trimmed V and J ends, which lost 6 bases and 6 bases, there was a span of 14 bases. The CDR3 spans 13 residues. The CDR3: CASRPQPWDGYTF. The CDR3 DNA follows: TGTGCCAGCAGACCTCAACCTTGGGATGGCTACACCTTC.

The rearrangement links TRBV6-5 to TRBJ1-5; possibly TRBD1 for D (6 bases). This CDR3 comprises 14 residues. Germline CDR1 MNHEY, CDR2 SVGAGI. The ends were cut back, 4 bases at V and 2 bases at J, with 9 bases in the middle. CDR3 in DNA: TGTGCCAGCAGTTTACAGGGACGCAATCAGCCCCAGCATTTT. As protein: CASSLQGRNQPQHF.

J is TRBJ2-7 and V is TRBV4-2; D is unresolved. Trimming took 4 bases from V and 1 from J, leaving 8 bases between them. The CDR3 consists of 13 residues. CDR1 is LGHNA and CDR2 is YNFKEQ in the germline V gene. CDR3 sequence: CASSPPGSYEQYF. CDR3 nucleotides: TGTGCCAGCAGCCCTCCAGGTTCCTACGAGCAGTACTTC.

V usage is TRBV3-1 (or the pseudogene TRBV3-2) and J usage is TRBJ2-5; D is undetermined. The V gene's germline CDR1 is LGHDT and CDR2 YNNKEL (reference sequence). This CDR3 comprises 16 residues. V was pared by 0 bases and J by 1 base, with 12 bases between. CDR3 sequence reads: CASSQDGVTAQETQYF. CDR3 in DNA: TGTGCCAGCAGCCAAGACGGAGTAACAGCCCAAGAGACCCAGTACTTC.